The sequence of this TCR beta chain was determined in a study of T cell repertoires in cytomegalovirus infection. In the study overall: Public TCR beta signatures marked donors with CMV infection and the matching HLA.

In regard to this clonotype: Its antigen is not known. The junction shows a germline mismatch at one end, possibly a read error.

TCRdb re-derived calls from the reads in MiXCR, one entry per CDR3 protein. The sample consists of some 320,000 distinct CDR3 sequences, 9% to 9.5% of them appearing once. Germline CDR1 is MGHRA and CDR2 is YSYEKL. This CDR3 spans 18 amino acids. Findings and limits, study-wide: There were carriers of CMV plus the relevant HLA, and cumulative public TCR beta family frequency identified them. There were HLA-C-restricted CMV-specific TCR beta clonotypes dominating the ex vivo response.

The chain is built from TRBV4-1 and TRBJ1-2; 7 bases map to TRBD1. This TCR came from a human donor in good health (CMV status not recorded). Some clones in this sample may be carry-over from other donors' samples. Source material: PBMCs. As DNA, the CDR3 is TGTGCCAGCAGCCATGAGGCACCCGGGACAGAAAACTTCTATGGCTACACCTTC. It encodes CASSHEAPGTENFYGYTF.